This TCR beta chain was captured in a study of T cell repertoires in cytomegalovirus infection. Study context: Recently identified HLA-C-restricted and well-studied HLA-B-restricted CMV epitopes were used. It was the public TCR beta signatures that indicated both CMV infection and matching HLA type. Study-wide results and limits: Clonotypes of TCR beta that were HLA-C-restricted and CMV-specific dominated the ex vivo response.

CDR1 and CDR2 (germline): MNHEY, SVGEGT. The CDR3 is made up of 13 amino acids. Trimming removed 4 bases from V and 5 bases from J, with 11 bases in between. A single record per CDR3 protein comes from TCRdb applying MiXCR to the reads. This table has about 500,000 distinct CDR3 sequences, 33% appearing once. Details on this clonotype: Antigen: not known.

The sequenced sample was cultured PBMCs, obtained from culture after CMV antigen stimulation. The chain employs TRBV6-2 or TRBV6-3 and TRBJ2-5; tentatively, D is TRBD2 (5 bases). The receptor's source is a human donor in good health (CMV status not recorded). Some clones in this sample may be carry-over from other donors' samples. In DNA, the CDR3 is TGTGCCAGCAGTTCCCTCGGCGGGGAGACCCAGTACTTC. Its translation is CASSSLGGETQYF.